This T cell receptor (beta chain) was recorded in a study of T cells in Graves' hyperthyroidism and ophthalmopathy. This CDR3 spans 11 amino acids. With 0 bases removed from V and 11 bases from J, the gap between germline ends came to 10 bases. CDR1 is DFQATT, CDR2 SNEGSKA, per germline (reference sequence). Patients counted as stable if ophthalmopathy did not develop within 18 months. In making diagnoses, clinical symptoms, serum thyroxine and TRAb, thyroid ultrasound and orbital computed tomography were all used. This clonotype was observed many times. Its antigen is undetermined. Study observations and caveats: Model predictions of ophthalmopathy came a median approximately 6.2 months before onset.

Using RNA transcripts as the source, TCR beta CDR3 regions were amplified. Researchers ran a first-round RT-PCR on the TCR CDR3 using the HTBI primer set. Each CDR3 protein gets one entry after TCRdb re-called the multiplex PCR reads with MiXCR. The sample shows about 840,000 distinct CDR3 sequences, about two fifths of them seen only once. V usage is TRBV20-1 and J usage is TRBJ1-1; D might be TRBD1 (5 bases). The sequenced sample was blood. This sequence originates from a man aged 18-30 years with Graves' hyperthyroidism. The CDR3 nucleotides read TGCAGTGCTAGAGACGGCAGGGTGGCTTTCTTT. Translating it yields CSARDGRVAFF.